These 5 T cell receptor beta chains originate from one sample sequenced in a study of shared clonotypes between healthy human individuals. Libraries were prepared by immunoSEQ multiplex PCR; TCRdb keeps only in-frame clonotypes and omits some of them. In the table there are some 2.1 million clones, 85% to 95% of which are singletons. The sequencing sample was made of naive CD4+ T cells sorted from blood. Subset denoted: CD45RA+ positively selected. These receptors were taken from a man in his late teens or twenties in good health.

The V gene is TRBV10-3, the J gene TRBJ2-2, with 9 positions matching TRBD2. The germline V gene has CDR1 ENHRY and CDR2 SYGVKD. Trimming at V came to 2 bases and at J to 5 bases, leaving 6 bases not matched to a gene. The CDR3 has 16 residues. CDR3 bases: TGTGCCATCAGTGAGACTTCAGCGGGAGGTACCGGGGAGCTGTTTTTT. Amino acid sequence: CAISETSAGGTGELFF.

This sequence joins TRBV2 and TRBJ1-5; no clear D gene. Germline loops: CDR1 SNHLY, CDR2 FYNNEI. Trimming cost V 4 bases and J 9 bases, with 10 bases left between them. This CDR3 region has 12 residues. CDR3 sequence: CASSAEAGPQHF. CDR3 DNA sequence: TGTGCCAGCAGTGCAGAAGCGGGGCCCCAGCATTTT.

In this sample, this clone turned up once. The chain recombines TRBV10-3 with TRBJ2-7; 9 nucleotides align to TRBD2. The CDR3 length is 14 residues. With 5 bases clipped from V and 3 bases from J, the junction kept 5 bases outside the gene matches. CDR1 and CDR2 from the germline V gene are ENHRY and SYGVKD. The CDR3 nucleotides read TGTGCCATCAGTTCGACTAGCGGAGTCTACGAGCAGTACTTC. This codes for CAISSTSGVYEQYF.

The chain joins TRBV10-3 to TRBJ2-1; D ambiguous. This CDR3 has 13 amino acids. Germline V CDR1 and CDR2: ENHRY, SYGVKD. Trimming pared 5 bases from V and 7 bases from J, leaving 12 bases between. CDR3 sequence: CAISFGDSNEQFF. The CDR3 DNA is TGTGCCATCAGTTTCGGAGATTCTAATGAGCAGTTCTTC.

V gene TRBV11-2 combines with J gene TRBJ1-1; D is perhaps TRBD1 (5 bases). Per the germline V gene, CDR1 is SGHAT and CDR2 is FQNNGV. The CDR3 has 13 residues. Trimming stripped 0 bases from V and 11 bases from J, with 13 bases between. As DNA, the CDR3 is TGTGCCAGCAGCTTAGATCGAGGGGCCGGGGCTTTCTTT. It specifies CASSLDRGAGAFF.